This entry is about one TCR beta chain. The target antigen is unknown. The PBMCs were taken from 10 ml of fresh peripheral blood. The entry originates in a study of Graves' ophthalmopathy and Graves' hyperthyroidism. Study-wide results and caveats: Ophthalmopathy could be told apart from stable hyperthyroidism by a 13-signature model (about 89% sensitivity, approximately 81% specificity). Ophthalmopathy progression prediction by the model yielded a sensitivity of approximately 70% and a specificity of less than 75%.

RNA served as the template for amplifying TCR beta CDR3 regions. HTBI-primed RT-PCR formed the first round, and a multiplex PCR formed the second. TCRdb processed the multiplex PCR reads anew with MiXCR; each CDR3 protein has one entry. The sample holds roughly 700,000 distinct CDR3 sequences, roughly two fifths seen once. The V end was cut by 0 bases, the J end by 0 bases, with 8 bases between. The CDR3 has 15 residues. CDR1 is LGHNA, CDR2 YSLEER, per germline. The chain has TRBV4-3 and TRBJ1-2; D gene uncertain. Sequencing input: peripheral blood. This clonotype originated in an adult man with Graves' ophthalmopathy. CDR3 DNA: TGCGCCAGCAGCCAAGAAAGCACAGCTAACTATGGCTACACCTTC. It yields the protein CASSQESTANYGYTF.